Presented here are 9 T cell receptor beta chains from one specimen sequenced in a study of siplizumab effects on memory and regulatory T cells. Data came from immunoSEQ multiplex PCR; TCRdb stores just in-frame clones and leaves some out. The data hold some 62,000 clones, with 65% to 80% observed a single time. Sequenced input: memory CD4+ T cells sorted from blood. These TCRs come from a human donor in good health.

The chain employs TRBV29-1 and TRBJ1-2, with 9 bases aligning to TRBD1. The CDR3 has 13 amino acids. Trimming removed 1 base from V and 7 bases from J; junction bases left unmatched: 4. In germline, CDR1 is SQVTM, CDR2 ANQGSEA. The DNA of the CDR3 is TGCAGCGTTGAAGGGGAGACAGGGGGTGGCTACACCTTC. Translating gives CSVEGETGGGYTF.

As for this clone: An end of the junction does not agree with germline; a read error may underlie this. The chain has TRBV7-3 and TRBJ1-2; possibly TRBD1 for D (5 bases). CDR1 is SGHTA, CDR2 FQGTGA, per germline. This CDR3 has 15 residues. The CDR3 loop reads CASSLNPRDGNGYTF. DNA for the CDR3: TGTGCCAGCAGCTTAAACCCCCGGGACGGGAATGGCTACACATTC.

CDR3 in DNA: TGCGCCAGCAGCTTGGAGCGGGGGAACACTGAAGCTTTCTTT. It yields the protein CASSLERGNTEAFF. V gene TRBV5-1 combines with J gene TRBJ1-1; D is unclear. V shed 0 bases and J shed 1 base, with 7 bases lying between them. Per the germline V gene, CDR1 is SGHRS and CDR2 is YFSETQ. The CDR3 is 14 residues long.

The rearrangement joins TRBV11-3 to TRBJ2-1; D not certain. This CDR3 is built from 14 residues. Trimming cost V 5 bases and J 0 bases, with 8 bases left between them. Germline assignment: CDR1 SGHNT and CDR2 YENEEA. The CDR3 is CASSGGSSYNEQFF. CDR3 nucleotide sequence: TGTGCCAGCAGCGGCGGAAGCTCCTACAATGAGCAGTTCTTC.

V is TRBV5-1 and J is TRBJ2-5, with 7 positions matching TRBD2. V lost 5 bases to trimming and J lost 5 bases; unmatched junction nucleotides: 3. CDR1 and CDR2 from the germline V gene are SGHRS and YFSETQ. This CDR3 comprises 12 residues. Here the CDR3 reads CASRGGRETQYF. CDR3 sequence (DNA): TGCGCCAGCAGGGGAGGGCGGGAGACCCAGTACTTC.

Here the CDR3 reads CASSYSGPGGTIYF. The CDR3 bases are TGTGCCAGCAGTTACTCCGGCCCCGGAGGCACCATATATTTT. The V call is TRBV6-5, the J call TRBJ1-3; no clear D gene. CDR1 is MNHEY, CDR2 SVGAGI, per germline. The ends were cut back, 0 bases at V and 9 bases at J, with 12 bases in the middle. There are 14 residues in the CDR3.

This clone turned up a few times. The chain uses TRBV7-9 and TRBJ1-5, with 7 bases identical to TRBD1. CDR1 is SEHNR and CDR2 is FQNEAQ in the germline V gene (reference sequence). This CDR3 spans 16 amino acids. After removal of 1 base from V and 3 bases from J, the junction contained 6 bases not matched to a gene. The DNA for the CDR3 is TGTGCCAGCAGCTTAGGGTCCGGGACAGCCAATCAGCCCCAGCATTTT. Amino acid sequence: CASSLGSGTANQPQHF. Full variable domain (rest looked up from reference TRBV7-9 and TRBJ1-5): DTGVSQNPRHKITKRGQNVTFRCDPISEHNRLYWYRQTLGQGPEFLTYFQNEAQLEKSRLLSDRFSAERPKGSFSTLEIQRTEQGDSAMYLCASSLGSGTANQPQHFGDGTRLSIL.

The CDR3 loop is CASALAGGPGEQFF. The CDR3 DNA sequence: TGTGCTAGTGCCCTAGCGGGGGGGCCTGGTGAGCAGTTCTTC. The chain joins TRBV12-5 to TRBJ2-1, with 12 bases identical to TRBD2. The V segment lost 7 bases and the J segment 9 bases; nucleotides outside the gene matches: 7. CDR3 length equals 14 residues. Germline loops: CDR1 LGHNT, CDR2 FRNRAP.

The rearrangement links TRBV4-2 to TRBJ2-3; 8 nucleotides agree with TRBD2. This CDR3 is built from 20 residues. The germline V gene has CDR1 LGHNA and CDR2 YNFKEQ. V trimming: 0 bases; J trimming: 6 bases; junction bases outside the gene matches: 20. CDR3 protein: CASSQDRVWRGERGPDTQYF. The DNA for the CDR3 is TGTGCCAGCAGCCAAGATCGTGTTTGGCGGGGGGAACGAGGGCCTGATACGCAGTATTTT.